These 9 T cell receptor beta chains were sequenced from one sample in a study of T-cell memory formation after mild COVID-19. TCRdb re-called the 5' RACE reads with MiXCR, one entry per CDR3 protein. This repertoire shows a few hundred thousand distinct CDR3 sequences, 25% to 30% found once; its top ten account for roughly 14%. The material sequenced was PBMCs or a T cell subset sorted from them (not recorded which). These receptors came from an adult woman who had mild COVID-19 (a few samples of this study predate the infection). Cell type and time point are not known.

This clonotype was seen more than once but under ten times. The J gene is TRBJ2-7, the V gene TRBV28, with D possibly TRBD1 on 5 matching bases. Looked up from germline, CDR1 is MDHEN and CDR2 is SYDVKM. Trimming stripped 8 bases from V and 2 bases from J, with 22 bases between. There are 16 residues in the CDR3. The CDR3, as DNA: TGTGCCAGCCACTACAGGAACTATGCCCAACCCTACGAGCAGTACTTC. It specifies CASHYRNYAQPYEQYF.

The CDR3: CASSPGQGVYGYTF. For the CDR3, the DNA is TGTGCCAGCAGTCCTGGACAGGGCGTGTATGGCTACACCTTC. The J gene is TRBJ1-2, the V gene TRBV12-3 or TRBV12-4; 8 bases fit TRBD1. Unmatched junction bases numbered 7, after V lost 5 bases and J lost 5 bases. The length of the CDR3 is 14 residues.

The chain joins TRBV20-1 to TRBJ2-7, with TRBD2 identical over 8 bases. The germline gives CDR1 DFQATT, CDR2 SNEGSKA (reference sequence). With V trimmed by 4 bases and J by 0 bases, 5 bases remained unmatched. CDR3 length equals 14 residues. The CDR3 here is CSANAGGSSYEQYF. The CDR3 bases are TGCAGTGCTAACGCGGGGGGAAGCTCCTACGAGCAGTACTTC.

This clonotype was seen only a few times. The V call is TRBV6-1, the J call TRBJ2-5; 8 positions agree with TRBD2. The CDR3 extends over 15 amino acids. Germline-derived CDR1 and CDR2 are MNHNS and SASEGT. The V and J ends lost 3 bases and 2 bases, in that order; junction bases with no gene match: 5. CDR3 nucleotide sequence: TGTGCCAGCAGTGATCTAGCGGGCGAACAAGAGACCCAGTACTTC. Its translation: CASSDLAGEQETQYF.

This CDR3 reads CASSFQTGLESDTQYF. For the CDR3, the DNA is TGCGCCAGCAGCTTCCAGACGGGACTTGAATCAGATACGCAGTATTTT. This chain joins TRBV5-1 and TRBJ2-3, with a weak D call TRBD2 (6 bases). Trimming pared 2 bases from V and 4 bases from J, leaving 17 bases between. The V gene's germline CDR1 is SGHRS and CDR2 YFSETQ. CDR3 length: 16 residues.

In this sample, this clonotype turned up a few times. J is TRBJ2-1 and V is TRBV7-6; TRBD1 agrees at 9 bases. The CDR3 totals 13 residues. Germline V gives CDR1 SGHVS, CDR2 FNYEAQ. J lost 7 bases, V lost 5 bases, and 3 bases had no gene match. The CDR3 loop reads CASSRTGENEQFF. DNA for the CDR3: TGTGCCAGCAGCCGGACAGGGGAGAATGAGCAGTTCTTC.

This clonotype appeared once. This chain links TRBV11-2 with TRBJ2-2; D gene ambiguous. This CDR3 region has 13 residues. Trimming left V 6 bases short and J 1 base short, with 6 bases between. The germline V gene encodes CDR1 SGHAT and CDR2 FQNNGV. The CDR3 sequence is CASSRMNTGELFF. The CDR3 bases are TGTGCCAGCAGTAGGATGAACACCGGGGAGCTGTTTTTT.

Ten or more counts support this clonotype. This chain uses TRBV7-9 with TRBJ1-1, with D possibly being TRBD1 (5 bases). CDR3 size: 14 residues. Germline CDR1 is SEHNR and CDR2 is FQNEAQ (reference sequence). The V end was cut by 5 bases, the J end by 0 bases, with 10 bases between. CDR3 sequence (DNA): TGTGCCAGCAGCCCGGGACGGGTGAACACTGAAGCTTTCTTT. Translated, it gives CASSPGRVNTEAFF.

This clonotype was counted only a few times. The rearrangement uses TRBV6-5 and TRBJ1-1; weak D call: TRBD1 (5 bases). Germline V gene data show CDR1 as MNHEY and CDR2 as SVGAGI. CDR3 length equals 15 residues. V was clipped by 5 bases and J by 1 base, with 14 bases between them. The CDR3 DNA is TGTGCCAGCAGTACCGTCGACAGCCCGAACACTGAAGCTTTCTTT. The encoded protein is CASSTVDSPNTEAFF.